The source of this T cell receptor beta chain is a study of T cell responses to AZD1222 COVID-19 vaccine. Second doses at about 4 or about 12 weeks were pooled. Assay used: immunoSEQ multiplex PCR; TCRdb lists only in-frame clones, some missing. The data contain 88,000 or so clones, 85% to 90% of them singletons. The clonotype comes from an adult who received the AZD1222 COVID-19 vaccine. The sequenced sample was peripheral blood, obtained 28 days after the second AZD1222 dose.

CDR3 sequence: CASSLFQNTGELFF. Written as DNA, the CDR3 is TGTGCCAGCAGCCTGTTCCAGAACACCGGGGAGCTGTTTTTT. V is TRBV3-1 (or the pseudogene TRBV3-2) and J is TRBJ2-2; D remains unclear. This CDR3 is 14 amino acids long. Trimming left V 4 bases short and J 1 base short, with 7 bases between. Germline CDR1 LGHDT, CDR2 YNNKEL (reference sequence).